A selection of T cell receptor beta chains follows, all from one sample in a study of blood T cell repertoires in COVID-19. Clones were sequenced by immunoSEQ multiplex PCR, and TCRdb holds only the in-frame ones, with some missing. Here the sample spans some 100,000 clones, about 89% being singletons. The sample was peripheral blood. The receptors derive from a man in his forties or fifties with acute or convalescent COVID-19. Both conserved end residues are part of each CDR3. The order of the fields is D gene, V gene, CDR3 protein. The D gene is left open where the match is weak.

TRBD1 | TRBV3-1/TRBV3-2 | CASSKTGGDQPQHF
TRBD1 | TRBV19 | CASSRDRDGSPLHF
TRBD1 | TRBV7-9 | CASSLGTGEQGEQYF
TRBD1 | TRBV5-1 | CASSLYGQGVADTQYF
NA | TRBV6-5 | CASSLERPNTGELFF
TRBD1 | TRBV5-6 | CASSPAGQGADTEAFF
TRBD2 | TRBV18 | CASSPPGLAGGSSYNEQFF
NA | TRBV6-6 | CASSYSAQPQHF
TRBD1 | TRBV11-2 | CASSSTGVTEAFF
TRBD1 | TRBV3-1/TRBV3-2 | CASSRTGGGYTF
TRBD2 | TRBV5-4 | CASSWGLARSSYEQYF
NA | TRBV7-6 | CASSLEGGPTNEKLFF
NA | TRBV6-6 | CASRDGVGIGTDTQYF
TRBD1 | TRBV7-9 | CASSLHRDQGAREQYF
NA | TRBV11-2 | CASSLAPLGLRYEQYF
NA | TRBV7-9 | CASNHLRSSYNEQFF
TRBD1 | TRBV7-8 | CASSMDRGGTDTQYF
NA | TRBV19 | CASSDLRTGRANTGELFF
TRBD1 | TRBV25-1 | CASSEGQSSGNTIYF
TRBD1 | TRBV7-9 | CASSHGTGIETQYF
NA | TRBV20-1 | CSASTVETQYF
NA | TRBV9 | CASSATGSTEAFF
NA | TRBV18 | CASSPDNSGNTIYF
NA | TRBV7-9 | CASSLVGQGSHEQYF
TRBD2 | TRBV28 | CASSLSQGGRETQYF
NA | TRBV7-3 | CASSVGTGNEQFF
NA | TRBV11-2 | CASSLYGTGNTGELFF
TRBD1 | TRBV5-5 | CASSRALTGGSTNEKLFF
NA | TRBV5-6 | CASSLSLAGKLFF
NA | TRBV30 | CAWDPSYRVGGYTF
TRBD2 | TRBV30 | CASKVAGGRNEQFF
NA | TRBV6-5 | CASSLQGGVTEAFF
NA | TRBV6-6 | CASSSRGGSDNSPLHF
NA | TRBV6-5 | CASRIRGNQPQHF
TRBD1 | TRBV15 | CATSGGTGGQPQHF
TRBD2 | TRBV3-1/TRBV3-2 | CASSPDLEGLASGELFF
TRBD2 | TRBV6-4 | CASSETGGLATDTQYF